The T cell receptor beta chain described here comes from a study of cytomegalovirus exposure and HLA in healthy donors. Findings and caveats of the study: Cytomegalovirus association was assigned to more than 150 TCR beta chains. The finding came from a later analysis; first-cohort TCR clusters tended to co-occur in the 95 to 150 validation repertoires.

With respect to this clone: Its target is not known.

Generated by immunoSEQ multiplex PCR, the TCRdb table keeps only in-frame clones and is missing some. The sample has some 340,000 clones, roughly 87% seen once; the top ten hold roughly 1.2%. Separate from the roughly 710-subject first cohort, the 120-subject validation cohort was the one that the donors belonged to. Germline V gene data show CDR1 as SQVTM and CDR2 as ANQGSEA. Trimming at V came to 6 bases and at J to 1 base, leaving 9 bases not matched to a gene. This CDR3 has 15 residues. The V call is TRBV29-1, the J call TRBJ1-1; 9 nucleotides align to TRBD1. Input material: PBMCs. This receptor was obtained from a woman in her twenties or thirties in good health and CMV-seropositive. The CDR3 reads CSVHTGGNANTEAFF. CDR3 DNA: TGCAGCGTCCACACAGGGGGCAACGCGAACACTGAAGCTTTCTTT. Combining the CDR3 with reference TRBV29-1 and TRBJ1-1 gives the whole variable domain SAVISQKPSRDICQRGTSLTIQCQVDSQVTMMFWYRQQPGQSLTLIATANQGSEATYESGFVIDKFPISRPNLTFSTLTVSNMSPEDSSIYLCSVHTGGNANTEAFFGQGTRLTVV.